Listed here are 19 T cell receptor beta chains from one sample, sequenced in a study of beta chain features in type 1 diabetes. Reverse transcribing all isolated RNA meant expressed TCRB transcripts were sequenced. This table comes from immunoSEQ multiplex PCR, and its TCRdb copy is limited to in-frame clones, with some not included. The sample holds about 320,000 clones; 14% are singletons and the top ten take 6.7%. Sequenced material: central memory CD4+ T cells from blood. These receptors originate from a man aged 25 to 40 in good health.

This clone was detected many times. CDR3 nucleotides: TGCGCCAGCAGCCATGAGGGACAAGTCTATGGCTACACCTTC. Translated: CASSHEGQVYGYTF. The rearrangement links TRBV5-1 to TRBJ1-2, with D possibly being TRBD1 (6 bases). The CDR3 runs 14 residues. V dropped 4 bases and J dropped 4 bases, with 14 bases sitting between them. The V gene's germline CDR1 is SGHRS and CDR2 YFSETQ.

Ten or more counts support this clone. The chain employs TRBV21-1 and TRBJ2-4. TRBV21-1 is a pseudogene. The length of the CDR3 is 13 residues. This CDR3 reads CASGGKPKNIQYF. In nucleotides, the CDR3 is TGTGCCAGCGGTGGCAAGCCCAAAAACATTCAGTACTTC.

This clone was seen more than once but under ten times. The rearrangement joins TRBV7-9 to TRBJ1-2; D unclear. Trimming removed 5 bases from V and 8 bases from J, with 21 bases in between. The CDR3 length is 15 residues. The germline V gene has CDR1 SEHNR and CDR2 FQNEAQ (reference sequence). The CDR3: CASSAPGKILGGYTF. For the CDR3, the DNA is TGTGCCAGCAGCGCCCCCGGGAAAATACTTGGGGGCTACACCTTC.

This clone has more than one count but fewer than ten. V is TRBV19 and J is TRBJ1-2, with a possible D match to TRBD1 (5 bases). In germline, CDR1 is LNHDA, CDR2 SQIVND (reference sequence). This CDR3 region has 14 residues. The V end was cut by 8 bases, the J end by 7 bases, with 20 bases between. This chain's CDR3 is CASGRSGTGSGYTF. CDR3 nucleotides: TGTGCCAGTGGCCGGTCAGGGACCGGCTCTGGCTACACCTTC.

This clone showed up just once. Additional DNA sequences in this sample encode the identical CDR3. The chain is built from TRBV18 and TRBJ1-2; D might be TRBD1 (5 bases). The CDR3 sequence is 13 residues long. The germline V gene encodes CDR1 KGHSH and CDR2 LQKENI. With 6 bases removed from V and 5 bases from J, the gap between germline ends came to 13 bases. CDR3 protein: CASSSGTDYGYTF. Here the CDR3 DNA reads TGTGCCAGCTCTTCCGGGACGGATTATGGCTACACCTTC.

CDR3 in amino acids: CASSSDLRAQYF. In DNA form, the CDR3 reads TGTGCCAGCAGCTCCGACTTAAGGGCCCAGTACTTC. The chain combines TRBV11-3 with TRBJ2-5; D not certain. Per the germline V gene, CDR1 is SGHNT and CDR2 is YENEEA. The length of the CDR3 is 12 residues. V shed 4 bases and J shed 9 bases, with 12 bases lying between them.

Only one count was recorded for this clone. The chain combines TRBV6-6 with TRBJ2-6; D is undetermined. This CDR3 is built from 15 residues. V lost 10 bases, J lost 0 bases, and 13 bases lay in between. Germline CDR1 is MNHNY and CDR2 is SVGAGI (reference sequence). CDR3 DNA: TGTGCCATATCCCCGCAGAGCTCTGGGGCCAACGTCCTGACTTTC. As protein: CAISPQSSGANVLTF.

The chain carries TRBV25-1 and TRBJ2-1, with D possibly matching TRBD2 (6 bases). This CDR3 spans 12 amino acids. Trimming took 8 bases from V and 9 from J, leaving 14 bases between them. The V gene's germline CDR1 is MGHDK and CDR2 SYGVNS. The CDR3 protein is CASGPGVSEQFF. Written as DNA, the CDR3 is TGTGCCAGCGGCCCGGGGGTTAGTGAGCAGTTCTTC.

This clone occurred a few times. The V and J genes are TRBV7-3 and TRBJ1-1; D unresolved. The CDR3 consists of 12 residues. Germline assignment: CDR1 SGHTA and CDR2 FQGTGA. V was cut by 2 bases and J by 4 bases, with 5 bases left in between. Here the CDR3 DNA reads TGTGCCAGCAGCTTAGGGAGCACTGAAGCTTTCTTT. Translating gives CASSLGSTEAFF.

This clone was counted between two and nine times. The chain couples TRBV11-3 to TRBJ2-1, with D possibly being TRBD1 or TRBD2 (6 bases each). Trimming cost V 3 bases and J 8 bases, with 8 bases left between them. The length of the CDR3 is 12 residues. Germline CDR1 reads SGHNT; CDR2 reads YENEEA. CDR3 sequence (DNA): TGTGCCAGCAGCTTGAGGGGGGATGAGCAGTTCTTC. This sequence encodes CASSLRGDEQFF. The complete variable domain, with remaining parts taken from reference TRBV11-3 and TRBJ2-1, reads EAGVVQSPRYKIIEKKQPVAFWCNPISGHNTLYWYLQNLGQGPELLIRYENEEAVDDSQLPKDRFSAERLKGVDSTLKIQPAELGDSAVYLCASSLRGDEQFFGPGTRLTVL.

This clone was counted ten times or more. DNA of the CDR3: TGTGCCAGCAGCCGTGGACAGGCATATCCCTCAGCTTTCTTT. Protein: CASSRGQAYPSAFF. The J gene is TRBJ1-1, the V gene TRBV14; 7 bases match TRBD1. Per the germline V gene, CDR1 is SGHDN and CDR2 is FVKESK. Trimming took 4 bases from V and 10 from J; bases not matched to a gene: 12. This CDR3 region has 14 residues. Combining the CDR3 with reference TRBV14 and TRBJ1-1 gives the whole variable domain EAGVTQFPSHSVIEKGQTVTLRCDPISGHDNLYWYRRVMGKEIKFLLHFVKESKQDESGMPNNRFLAERTGGTYSTLKVQPAELEDSGVYFCASSRGQAYPSAFFGQGTRLTVV.

This clone came up many times. The chain carries TRBV9 and TRBJ2-1, with D unresolved. Germline loops: CDR1 SGDLS, CDR2 YYNGEE. Trimming took 4 bases from V and 6 from J, leaving 11 bases between them. This CDR3 spans 13 amino acids. This CDR3 is CASSLRLFNEQFF. DNA of the CDR3: TGTGCCAGCAGCTTGAGACTTTTCAATGAGCAGTTCTTC.

CDR3 DNA: TGCGCCAGCAGCCAAGAGAGGCCCGAGGATGAGCAGTTCTTC. This translates into CASSQERPEDEQFF. This chain connects TRBV4-1 to TRBJ2-1, with D hard to call. CDR3 length equals 14 residues. Between the trimmed V and J ends, which lost 0 bases and 8 bases, there was a span of 11 bases. From germline, CDR1 is MGHRA and CDR2 YSYEKL.

The chain employs TRBV19 and TRBJ1-1; tentatively, D is TRBD1 (6 bases). Trimming took 6 bases from V and 3 from J, leaving 14 bases between them. The CDR3 consists of 14 residues. Germline-derived CDR1 and CDR2 are LNHDA and SQIVND (reference sequence). The CDR3 region is CASSPQGGHTEAFF. In DNA, the CDR3 is TGTGCCAGTAGCCCACAGGGAGGCCACACTGAAGCTTTCTTT.

The gene calls are TRBV14 and TRBJ2-5, with 11 bases aligning to TRBD2. This CDR3 is 15 amino acids long. Germline values: CDR1 SGHDN, CDR2 FVKESK. Trimming at V came to 4 bases and at J to 5 bases, leaving 6 bases not matched to a gene. This CDR3 is CASSPLAGGMETQYF. The CDR3 nucleotides are TGTGCCAGCAGCCCTCTAGCGGGAGGCATGGAGACCCAGTACTTC.

This clone was counted a few times. The gene calls are TRBV7-9 and TRBJ2-7, with D perhaps TRBD1 or TRBD2 (5 bases each). Trimming left V 4 bases short and J 6 bases short, with 13 bases between. Germline CDR1 SEHNR, CDR2 FQNEAQ (reference sequence). The CDR3 length is 13 residues. This CDR3 reads CASSSSGQGEQYV. The CDR3 DNA is TGTGCCAGCAGCTCCAGCGGCCAGGGCGAGCAGTACGTC.

This clone was recorded many times. Other nucleotide sequences in the sample specify the same CDR3. The chain combines TRBV18 with TRBJ2-4; D remains ambiguous. Germline lookup yields CDR1 KGHSH and CDR2 LQKENI. With 2 bases removed from V and 5 bases from J, the gap between germline ends came to 4 bases. This CDR3 is built from 12 residues. CDR3 sequence (DNA): TGTGCCAGCTCACCAGGGGAAAACATTCAGTACTTC. This codes for CASSPGENIQYF.

This clone has more than one count but fewer than ten. The chain links TRBV30 to TRBJ2-1; D is ambiguous. Germline CDR1 reads GTSNPN; CDR2 reads SVGIG (reference sequence). Trimming removed 0 bases at V and 9 bases at J, with 6 bases between. This CDR3 has 11 residues. CDR3 sequence (DNA): TGTGCCTGGAGTGTTGAGGCTGAGCAGTTCTTC. Protein sequence: CAWSVEAEQFF. The variable domain in full, with the rest retrieved from reference TRBV30 and TRBJ2-1, is SQTIHQWPATLVQPVGSPLSLECTVEGTSNPNLYWYRQAAGRGLQLLFYSVGIGQISSEVPQNLSASRPQDRQFILSSKKLLLSDSGFYLCAWSVEAEQFFGPGTRLTVL.

This clone was observed a handful of times. CDR3 residues: CASSPSGGRGYEQYF. The DNA for the CDR3 is TGTGCCAGCAGCCCGTCAGGAGGGCGTGGGTACGAGCAGTACTTC. V usage is TRBV14 and J usage is TRBJ2-7; D may be TRBD2 (6 bases). Trimming shortened V by 4 bases and J by 4 bases, and 17 bases separated the two germline ends. The germline V gene has CDR1 SGHDN and CDR2 FVKESK. The CDR3 consists of 15 residues.